Below, 24 T cell receptor beta chains from the same sample are listed, as sequenced in a study of blood T cell repertoires in COVID-19 (dated by TCRdb to 2020 to 2022). Library method: the immunoSEQ multiplex PCR assay. In TCRdb, the immuneACCESS table is reduced to in-frame sequences with V and J assigned. These tables do not hold every clone; where another copy was compared, an unresolved V gene accounts for under half, and the others remain unexplained. Within this sample are 200,000 or so clones, with around 90% of them counted one time only. The top ten hold over 0.75% of the sample. Sequencing was done on a sample of peripheral blood. Every receptor here comes from a man in his fifties or sixties with COVID-19, enrolled during active disease.

V gene TRBV7-6 combines with J gene TRBJ2-1; TRBD1 might be the D (6 bases). The CDR3 covers 16 residues. Trimming removed 5 bases from V and 0 bases from J, with 14 bases in between. Germline CDR1 and CDR2: SGHVS and FNYEAQ. CDR3 nucleotides: TGTGCCAGCAGCAGCTCCGGGACAATCTCCTACAATGAGCAGTTCTTC. Translating it yields CASSSSGTISYNEQFF.

V usage is TRBV29-1 and J usage is TRBJ2-7; 7 nucleotides line up with TRBD2. The CDR3 sequence is 14 residues long. Germline V gene data show CDR1 as SQVTM and CDR2 as ANQGSEA. After removal of 3 bases from V and 5 bases from J, the junction contained 10 bases not matched to a gene. The CDR3 nucleotides are TGCAGCGTTGAGCCCGGGGGGAGGTCGGACGAGCAGTACTTC. Translating it yields CSVEPGGRSDEQYF.

The chain employs TRBV3-1 (or the pseudogene TRBV3-2) and TRBJ2-2; maybe TRBD2 (6 bases). V gave up 4 bases and J gave up 2 bases, with 14 bases separating them. There are 16 residues in the CDR3. CDR1 is LGHDT and CDR2 is YNNKEL in the germline V gene (reference sequence). The CDR3 protein is CASSPFGTSNTGELFF. The DNA of the CDR3 is TGTGCCAGCAGCCCCTTTGGGACTTCCAACACCGGGGAGCTGTTTTTT.

The V gene is TRBV14, the J gene TRBJ2-5; 8 bases match TRBD1. This CDR3 contains 17 residues. The ends lost 3 bases at V and 1 base at J; junction bases unmatched: 10. CDR1 SGHDN and CDR2 FVKESK come from the germline V gene. CDR3 bases: TGTGCCAGCAGCCACCTCCCGAGACAGGGGACCCAAGAGACCCAGTACTTC. Amino acid sequence: CASSHLPRQGTQETQYF.

J is TRBJ1-1 and V is TRBV19, with 8 bases matching TRBD1. V lost 6 bases to trimming and J lost 5 bases; unmatched junction nucleotides: 11. Germline assignment: CDR1 LNHDA and CDR2 SQIVND (reference sequence). CDR3 length: 15 residues. CDR3 sequence (DNA): TGTGCCAGTAGGGCCTTGGGACAGGCCAAAACTGAAGCTTTCTTT. Its translation is CASRALGQAKTEAFF.

The chain couples TRBV6-6 to TRBJ1-5; a possible D gene is TRBD1 (5 bases). CDR1 is MNHNY and CDR2 is SVGAGI in the germline V gene (reference sequence). The CDR3 covers 15 residues. V lost 5 bases and J lost 5, with 16 bases in between. As DNA, the CDR3 is TGTGCCAGCAGTGCTCCCGGGACTACTTATCAGCCCCAGCATTTT. This codes for CASSAPGTTYQPQHF.

The chain combines TRBV11-2 with TRBJ2-7; 7 nucleotides agree with TRBD1. There are 14 residues in the CDR3. V lost 4 bases and J lost 4; bases outside the gene matches: 7. Germline assignment: CDR1 SGHAT and CDR2 FQNNGV. The CDR3 bases are TGTGCCAGCAGCTCCGCCGGGACAGCGTACGAGCAGTACTTC. This sequence encodes CASSSAGTAYEQYF.

V usage is TRBV2 and J usage is TRBJ1-6; possible D gene TRBD1, 6 bases. The CDR3 has 13 residues. Germline loops: CDR1 SNHLY, CDR2 FYNNEI. The V end was cut by 7 bases, the J end by 7 bases, with 11 bases between. The CDR3 region has the DNA TGTGCCAGCATGAGGGGGAACAATTCACCCCTCCACTTT. This codes for CASMRGNNSPLHF.

The chain recombines TRBV5-1 with TRBJ1-5; D not certain. Germline V gene data show CDR1 as SGHRS and CDR2 as YFSETQ. This CDR3 is built from 14 residues. Trimming took 0 bases from V and 0 from J, leaving 4 bases between them. CDR3 amino acids: CASSLDSSNQPQHF. The CDR3 bases are TGCGCCAGCAGCTTGGACAGTAGCAATCAGCCCCAGCATTTT.

The J gene is TRBJ2-3, the V gene TRBV24-1, with 12 bases identical to TRBD2. CDR1 and CDR2 from the germline V gene are KGHDR and SFDVKD. The V and J ends lost 4 bases and 5 bases, in that order; junction bases with no gene match: 6. The CDR3 length is 16 residues. The CDR3 DNA reads as TGTGCCACCAGTGACCCTAGCGGGGGGGCAGGAGATACGCAGTATTTT. This codes for CATSDPSGGAGDTQYF.

On this clone: Within the sample, other DNA sequences also encode this same CDR3. This rearrangement joins TRBV11-2 to TRBJ2-3, with D uncertain. V lost 5 bases and J lost 0, with 3 bases in between. This CDR3 region has 12 residues. CDR1 and CDR2 (germline): SGHAT, FQNNGV. Written as DNA, the CDR3 is TGTGCCAGCAGCCCTAGCACAGATACGCAGTATTTT. Its translation is CASSPSTDTQYF.

The chain combines TRBV11-2 with TRBJ2-1; 7 bases agree with TRBD1. The CDR3 length is 16 residues. Germline V lookup: CDR1 SGHAT, CDR2 FQNNGV. The junction had 5 bases not matched to a gene; V was cut back by 3 bases and J by 0 bases. CDR3 DNA: TGTGCCAGCAGCTTGACCAGGGGGAGCTCCTACAATGAGCAGTTCTTC. This translates into CASSLTRGSSYNEQFF.

V usage is TRBV5-5 and J usage is TRBJ2-7; no clear D. V was cut by 2 bases and J by 3 bases, with 12 bases left in between. This CDR3 is 14 amino acids long. Germline-derived CDR1 and CDR2 are SGHKS and YYEKEE (reference sequence). DNA for the CDR3: TGTGCCAGCAGCTTAGAAGATAGATACTACGAGCAGTACTTC. Translated, it gives CASSLEDRYYEQYF.

This clone was observed a single time. This chain connects TRBV30 to TRBJ1-2; 12 bases fit TRBD1. Per the germline V gene, CDR1 is GTSNPN and CDR2 is SVGIG (reference sequence). The CDR3 has 14 residues. J gave up 4 bases and V 4 bases, and 4 bases lay outside the gene matches. CDR3 sequence: CAWNQGQGAYGYTF. Here the CDR3 DNA reads TGTGCCTGGAATCAGGGACAGGGGGCCTATGGCTACACCTTC. The whole variable domain, filled in from reference TRBV30 and TRBJ1-2, reads SQTIHQWPATLVQPVGSPLSLECTVEGTSNPNLYWYRQAAGRGLQLLFYSVGIGQISSEVPQNLSASRPQDRQFILSSKKLLLSDSGFYLCAWNQGQGAYGYTFGSGTRLTVV.

This chain uses TRBV6-1 with TRBJ1-2; TRBD1 matches 9 bases. CDR3 length: 16 residues. Germline assignment: CDR1 MNHNS and CDR2 SASEGT. V shed 4 bases and J 3 bases; nucleotides not matched to a gene: 9. Written as DNA, the CDR3 is TGTGCCAGCAGTGCAAGACAGGGGGACTACTACTATGGCTACACCTTC. It yields the protein CASSARQGDYYYGYTF.

The chain carries TRBV5-5 and TRBJ2-7; 8 positions match TRBD2. After removal of 4 bases from V and 3 bases from J, the junction contained 9 bases not matched to a gene. CDR1 is SGHKS and CDR2 is YYEKEE in the germline V gene (reference sequence). This CDR3 has 15 residues. CDR3 sequence: CASSPGLAPGYEQYF. For the CDR3, the DNA is TGTGCCAGCAGCCCCGGACTAGCACCTGGCTACGAGCAGTACTTC.

This sequence joins TRBV19 and TRBJ2-2; no definite D call. Germline V CDR1 and CDR2: LNHDA, SQIVND (reference sequence). CDR3 size: 13 residues. V lost 6 bases and J 1 base, leaving 6 bases between the germline ends. This CDR3 is CASRSRNTGELFF. Here the CDR3 DNA reads TGTGCCAGTAGGTCTAGGAACACCGGGGAGCTGTTTTTT. The full variable domain, its missing parts supplied by reference TRBV19 and TRBJ2-2, is DGGITQSPKYLFRKEGQNVTLSCEQNLNHDAMYWYRQDPGQGLRLIYYSQIVNDFQKGDIAEGYSVSREKKESFPLTVTSAQKNPTAFYLCASRSRNTGELFFGEGSRLTVL.

This chain joins TRBV19 and TRBJ1-4, with TRBD1 as a possible D gene (5 bases). There are 15 residues in the CDR3. In germline, CDR1 is LNHDA, CDR2 SQIVND (reference sequence). With 5 bases removed from V and 0 bases from J, the gap between germline ends came to 10 bases. The CDR3 reads CASSGAAATNEKLFF. The CDR3 DNA reads TGTGCCAGTAGTGGGGCAGCCGCAACTAATGAAAAACTGTTTTTT.

The V and J genes are TRBV24-1 and TRBJ1-5; D gene ambiguous. Germline lookup yields CDR1 KGHDR and CDR2 SFDVKD. The V end lost 5 bases, the J end lost 0 bases, and 7 bases lay between the germline ends. CDR3 length equals 14 residues. CDR3 region: CATSARGSNQPQHF. The CDR3 DNA reads TGTGCCACCAGTGCCCGGGGTAGCAATCAGCCCCAGCATTTT.

The J gene is TRBJ2-7, the V gene TRBV5-4, with TRBD2 as a possible D gene (7 bases). Trimming shortened V by 2 bases and J by 7 bases, and 13 bases separated the two germline ends. Looked up from germline, CDR1 is SGHNT and CDR2 is YYREEE (reference sequence). The CDR3 runs to 13 residues. The CDR3 region has the DNA TGTGCCAGCAGCTTCCGGGGGGCCGGAGAGCAGTACTTC. Its translation: CASSFRGAGEQYF.

J is TRBJ2-3 and V is TRBV6-6; 7 positions agree with TRBD2. Germline CDR1 reads MNHNY; CDR2 reads SVGAGI (reference sequence). CDR3 size: 16 residues. V dropped 2 bases and J dropped 2; count of bases not matched to a gene: 7. The CDR3 DNA is TGTGCCAGCAGTTACCGGTCTAGCGGACTCACAGATACGCAGTATTTT. This translates into CASSYRSSGLTDTQYF.

The chain recombines TRBV18 with TRBJ1-1; a possible D gene is TRBD1 (6 bases). In germline, CDR1 is KGHSH, CDR2 LQKENI. The CDR3 has 14 residues. Deletions cut 3 bases from V and 2 bases from J, with 10 bases between. The CDR3: CASSPIQGNTEAFF. Here the CDR3 DNA reads TGTGCCAGCTCACCGATACAGGGAAACACTGAAGCTTTCTTT.

The chain employs TRBV19 and TRBJ1-5; D gene uncertain. This CDR3 has 14 amino acids. Germline assignment: CDR1 LNHDA and CDR2 SQIVND (reference sequence). V was cut by 4 bases and J by 2 bases, with 9 bases left in between. CDR3 nucleotides: TGTGCCAGTAGTACGAGGGTTGGCAATCAGCCCCAGCATTTT. Its translation: CASSTRVGNQPQHF.

The chain couples TRBV19 to TRBJ1-1; no definite D call. From germline, CDR1 is LNHDA and CDR2 SQIVND (reference sequence). Trimming took 5 bases from V and 3 from J, leaving 13 bases between them. This CDR3 region has 14 residues. The CDR3 coding sequence is TGTGCCAGTAGTCCCCTAGTCGGGGACACTGAAGCTTTCTTT. Protein sequence: CASSPLVGDTEAFF.